This TCR beta chain stems from a study of memory CD4+ T cells and cytomegalovirus serostatus. The sort gate was single viable CD3+CD4+CD8-CD45RO+ cells for memory CD4+ T cells. CDR3 length: 14 amino acids. Germline V CDR1 and CDR2: MNHEY, SVGAGI. V was pared by 2 bases and J by 7 bases, with 2 bases of the junction left unmatched. TCRdb keeps only in-frame clones here, not all; method: immunoSEQ multiplex PCR. The repertoire consists of just under 40,000 clones, with approximately 78% occurring once and the leading ten covering roughly 0.76%. Sequencing was carried out using memory CD4+ T cells from blood. This clonotype was sampled from an adult in good health and CMV-seronegative. The J gene is TRBJ1-6, the V gene TRBV6-5; 7 nucleotides line up with TRBD1. The CDR3 loop reads CASSYDRANSPLHF. The CDR3 DNA follows: TGTGCCAGCAGTTACGACAGGGCCAATTCACCCCTCCACTTT.